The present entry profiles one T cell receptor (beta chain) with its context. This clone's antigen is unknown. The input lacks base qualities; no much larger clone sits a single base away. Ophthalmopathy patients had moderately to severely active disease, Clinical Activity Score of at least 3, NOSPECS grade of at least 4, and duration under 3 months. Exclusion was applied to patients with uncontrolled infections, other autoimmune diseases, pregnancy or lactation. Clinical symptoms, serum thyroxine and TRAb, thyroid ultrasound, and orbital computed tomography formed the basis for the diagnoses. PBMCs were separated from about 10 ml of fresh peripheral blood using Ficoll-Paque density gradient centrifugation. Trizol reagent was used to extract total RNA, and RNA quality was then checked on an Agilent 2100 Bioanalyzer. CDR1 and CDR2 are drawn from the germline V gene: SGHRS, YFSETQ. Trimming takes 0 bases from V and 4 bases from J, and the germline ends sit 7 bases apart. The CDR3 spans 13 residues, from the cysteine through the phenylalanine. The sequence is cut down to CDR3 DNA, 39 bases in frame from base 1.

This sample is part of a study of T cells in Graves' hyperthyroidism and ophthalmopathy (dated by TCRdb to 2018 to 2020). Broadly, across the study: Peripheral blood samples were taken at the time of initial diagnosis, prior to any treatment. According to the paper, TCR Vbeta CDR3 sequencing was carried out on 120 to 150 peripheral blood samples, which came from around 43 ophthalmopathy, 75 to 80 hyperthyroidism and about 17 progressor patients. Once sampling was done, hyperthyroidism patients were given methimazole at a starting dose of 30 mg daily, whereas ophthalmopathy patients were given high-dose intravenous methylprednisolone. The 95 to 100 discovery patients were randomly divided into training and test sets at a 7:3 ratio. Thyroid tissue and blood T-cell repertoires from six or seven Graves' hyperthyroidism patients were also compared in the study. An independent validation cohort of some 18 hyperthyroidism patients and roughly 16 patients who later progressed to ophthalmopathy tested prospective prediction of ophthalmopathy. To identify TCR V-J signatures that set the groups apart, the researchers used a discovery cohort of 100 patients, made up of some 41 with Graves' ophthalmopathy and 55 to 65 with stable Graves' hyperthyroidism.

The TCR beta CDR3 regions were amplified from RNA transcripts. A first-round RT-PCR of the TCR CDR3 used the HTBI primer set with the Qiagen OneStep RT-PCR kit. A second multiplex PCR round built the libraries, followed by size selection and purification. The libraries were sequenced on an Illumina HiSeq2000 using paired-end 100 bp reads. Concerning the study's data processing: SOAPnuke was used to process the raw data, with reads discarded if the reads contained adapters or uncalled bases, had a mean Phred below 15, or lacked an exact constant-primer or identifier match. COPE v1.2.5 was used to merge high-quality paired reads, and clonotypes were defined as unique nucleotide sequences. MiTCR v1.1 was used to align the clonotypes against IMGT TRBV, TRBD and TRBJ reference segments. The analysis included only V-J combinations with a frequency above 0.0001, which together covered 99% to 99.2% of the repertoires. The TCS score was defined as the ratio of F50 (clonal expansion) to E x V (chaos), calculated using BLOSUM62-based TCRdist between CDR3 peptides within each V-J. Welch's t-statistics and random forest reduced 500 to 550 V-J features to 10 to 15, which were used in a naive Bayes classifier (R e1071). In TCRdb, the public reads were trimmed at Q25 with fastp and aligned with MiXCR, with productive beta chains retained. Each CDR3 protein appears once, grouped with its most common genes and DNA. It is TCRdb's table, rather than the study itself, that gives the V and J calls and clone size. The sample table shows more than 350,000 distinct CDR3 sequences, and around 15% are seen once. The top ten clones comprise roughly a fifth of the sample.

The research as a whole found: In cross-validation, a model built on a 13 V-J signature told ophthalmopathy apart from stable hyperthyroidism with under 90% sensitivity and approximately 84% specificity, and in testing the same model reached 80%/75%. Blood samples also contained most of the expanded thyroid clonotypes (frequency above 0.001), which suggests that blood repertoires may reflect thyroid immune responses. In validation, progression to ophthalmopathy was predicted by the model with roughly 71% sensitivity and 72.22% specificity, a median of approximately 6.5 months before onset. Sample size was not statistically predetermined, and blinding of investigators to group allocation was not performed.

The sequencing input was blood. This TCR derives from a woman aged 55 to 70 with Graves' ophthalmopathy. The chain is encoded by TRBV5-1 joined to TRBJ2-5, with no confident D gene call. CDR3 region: CASSLEPLETQYF. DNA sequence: TGCGCCAGCAGCTTGGAACCACTAGAGACCCAGTACTTC.